Presented here are 20 T cell receptor beta chains from one specimen sequenced in a study of blood T cell repertoires in COVID-19. The protocol was immunoSEQ multiplex PCR, while the TCRdb copy is restricted to in-frame clones and leaves out a portion. Found here are around 140,000 clones, 75% to 85% of them singletons; the top ten hold 9.5% to 13%. Sequencing was done on a sample of peripheral blood. These receptors were obtained from a man in his 60s with active or convalescent COVID-19.

The chain employs TRBV18 and TRBJ2-1, with 11 bases lining up with TRBD2. Trimming cost V 3 bases and J 7 bases; bases outside gene matches: 8. Looked up from germline, CDR1 is KGHSH and CDR2 is LQKENI. The CDR3 spans 16 residues. The CDR3 coding sequence is TGTGCCAGCTCACCGCTTGGTACTAGCGGGAGAAATGAGCAGTTCTTC. It codes for CASSPLGTSGRNEQFF.

The chain joins TRBV27 to TRBJ2-3, with 8 positions matching TRBD2. CDR3 length: 16 amino acids. Germline CDR1 reads MNHEY; CDR2 reads SMNVEV (reference sequence). The ends lost 6 bases at V and 2 bases at J; junction bases unmatched: 10. CDR3 in amino acids: CASSPWAGGPTDTQYF. The CDR3 region has the DNA TGTGCCAGCAGCCCTTGGGCGGGGGGACCCACAGATACGCAGTATTTT.

The rearrangement links TRBV12-3 or TRBV12-4 to TRBJ1-6; D is perhaps TRBD1 (6 bases). The length of the CDR3 is 13 residues. Between the trimmed V and J ends, which lost 5 bases and 13 bases, there was a span of 15 bases. The CDR3 bases are TGTGCCAGCAGTCTGGGACAATCGGGCCCCCTCCACTTT. Protein sequence: CASSLGQSGPLHF.

The V gene is TRBV6-5, the J gene TRBJ1-1; D gene unclear. Germline values: CDR1 MNHEY, CDR2 SVGAGI. V was pared by 4 bases and J by 4 bases, with 7 bases between. This CDR3 region has 12 residues. Here the CDR3 reads CASSSSATEAFF. CDR3 coding DNA: TGTGCCAGCAGTTCCTCGGCCACTGAAGCTTTCTTT.

This clone has only a few counts. This chain uses TRBV11-3 with TRBJ2-1, with 8 bases aligning to TRBD2. The V and J ends lost 6 bases and 9 bases, in that order; junction bases with no gene match: 10. The CDR3 sequence is 14 residues long. CDR1 and CDR2 from the germline V gene are SGHNT and YENEEA. CDR3 nucleotide sequence: TGTGCCAGCAGGCCGGGACTAGTCTTAGGTGAGCAGTTCTTC. It is translated as CASRPGLVLGEQFF. The full variable domain, with the rest looked up from reference TRBV11-3 and TRBJ2-1, is EAGVVQSPRYKIIEKKQPVAFWCNPISGHNTLYWYLQNLGQGPELLIRYENEEAVDDSQLPKDRFSAERLKGVDSTLKIQPAELGDSAVYLCASRPGLVLGEQFFGPGTRLTVL.

This clone appeared once. Other DNA variants within this sample encode the same CDR3. The rearrangement links TRBV4-3 to TRBJ1-2; 9 bases are a match to TRBD1. CDR3 length: 13 amino acids. V trimming: 1 base; J trimming: 6 bases; junction bases outside the gene matches: 0. Germline assignment: CDR1 LGHNA and CDR2 YSLEER. This CDR3 reads CASSQGQGDGYTF. In DNA form, the CDR3 reads TGCGCCAGCAGCCAAGGACAGGGGGATGGCTACACCTTC.

This clone appeared a few times. V usage is TRBV10-3 and J usage is TRBJ1-5, with 8 bases fitting TRBD1. J was trimmed by 8 bases and V by 5 bases; bases with no gene match: 5. CDR3 length: 13 amino acids. Germline V gives CDR1 ENHRY, CDR2 SYGVKD. CDR3 in amino acids: CAISQGAREPQHF. Here the CDR3 DNA reads TGTGCCATCAGTCAGGGGGCTCGAGAGCCCCAGCATTTT.

The chain uses TRBV30 and TRBJ2-2, with TRBD1 matching 9 bases. This CDR3 has 14 residues. From germline, CDR1 is GTSNPN and CDR2 SVGIG (reference sequence). The J segment lost 1 base and the V segment lost 4 bases, leaving 1 base of the junction unmatched. In DNA form, the CDR3 reads TGTGCCTGGAAGGGACAGGGGAACACCGGGGAGCTGTTTTTT. This translates into CAWKGQGNTGELFF. Variable domain in full (rest from reference TRBV30 and TRBJ2-2): SQTIHQWPATLVQPVGSPLSLECTVEGTSNPNLYWYRQAAGRGLQLLFYSVGIGQISSEVPQNLSASRPQDRQFILSSKKLLLSDSGFYLCAWKGQGNTGELFFGEGSRLTVL.

The sample holds a few counts of this clone. The V gene is TRBV12-3 or TRBV12-4, the J gene TRBJ1-5; possibly TRBD1 for D (6 bases). The CDR3 consists of 13 residues. V lost 4 bases, J lost 3 bases, and 7 bases lay in between. CDR3 bases: TGTGCCAGCAGTTACAGGGACAATCAGCCCCAGCATTTT. Protein: CASSYRDNQPQHF.

The V and J genes are TRBV20-1 and TRBJ2-1, with a weak D call TRBD2 (6 bases). CDR1 is DFQATT, CDR2 SNEGSKA, per germline (reference sequence). The CDR3 covers 11 residues. Deletions cut 1 base from V and 10 bases from J, with 8 bases between. The CDR3 spells CSARVTSEQFF. Written as DNA, the CDR3 is TGCAGTGCTAGAGTAACTAGCGAGCAGTTCTTC.

V gene TRBV11-3 combines with J gene TRBJ1-4, with TRBD1 matching over 7 bases. Losses at the gene ends were 6 bases for V and 0 bases for J; bases not matched to a gene: 1. The length of the CDR3 is 14 residues. Germline CDR1 reads SGHNT; CDR2 reads YENEEA. CDR3: CASSTGATNEKLFF. The CDR3 DNA reads as TGTGCCAGCAGTACAGGGGCAACTAATGAAAAACTGTTTTTT. Complete variable domain (other parts from reference TRBV11-3 and TRBJ1-4): EAGVVQSPRYKIIEKKQPVAFWCNPISGHNTLYWYLQNLGQGPELLIRYENEEAVDDSQLPKDRFSAERLKGVDSTLKIQPAELGDSAVYLCASSTGATNEKLFFGSGTQLSVL.

The chain employs TRBV5-1 and TRBJ1-2, with D maybe TRBD1 (5 bases). Trimming took 2 bases from V and 4 from J, leaving 12 bases between them. The CDR3 is 14 residues long. In germline, CDR1 is SGHRS, CDR2 YFSETQ. The CDR3 protein is CASSFRQGTYGYTF. CDR3 nucleotide sequence: TGCGCCAGCAGCTTCAGGCAGGGAACCTATGGCTACACCTTC.

V usage is TRBV18 and J usage is TRBJ1-1; D gene ambiguous. Deletions cut 2 bases from V and 0 bases from J, with 10 bases between. Germline CDR1 and CDR2: KGHSH and LQKENI. The CDR3 covers 15 residues. CDR3 sequence reads: CASSPYQEMNTEAFF. The CDR3 DNA follows: TGTGCCAGCTCACCATACCAGGAAATGAACACTGAAGCTTTCTTT.

The rearrangement joins TRBV24-1 to TRBJ2-7, with D possibly being TRBD1 (5 bases). Trimming took off 4 bases at V and 2 bases at J, with 11 bases between the two ends. The CDR3 is 14 residues long. Germline-derived CDR1 and CDR2 are KGHDR and SFDVKD. The CDR3 here is CATSDHDSPYEQYV. For the CDR3, the DNA is TGTGCCACCAGTGACCATGACAGCCCCTACGAGCAGTACGTC.

The CDR3 DNA follows: TGTGCCAGCAGCATGGGACAGAACACTGAAGCTTTCTTT. Translated: CASSMGQNTEAFF. V and J are TRBV11-2 and TRBJ1-1; perhaps TRBD1 as D (6 bases). The CDR3 is made up of 13 amino acids. Germline V lookup: CDR1 SGHAT, CDR2 FQNNGV. Deletions cut 5 bases from V and 1 base from J, with 8 bases between.

The rearrangement uses TRBV6-1 and TRBJ2-2; D gene uncertain. The ends were cut back, 2 bases at V and 4 bases at J, with 8 bases in the middle. Germline CDR1 reads MNHNS; CDR2 reads SASEGT. The CDR3 totals 14 residues. DNA for the CDR3: TGTGCCAGCAGTGAATATAGAGGCACCGGGGAGCTGTTTTTT. Protein: CASSEYRGTGELFF.

The genes are TRBV12-5 and TRBJ1-3; 8 nucleotides line up with TRBD1. Trimming cost V 6 bases and J 0 bases; bases outside gene matches: 10. Germline values: CDR1 LGHNT, CDR2 FRNRAP. The CDR3 runs 17 residues. Here the CDR3 reads CASGGQGTLFSGNTIYF. CDR3 nucleotide sequence: TGTGCTAGTGGAGGACAGGGCACTCTCTTCTCTGGAAACACCATATATTTT.

This chain links TRBV6-5 with TRBJ2-2, with 10 positions matching TRBD1. J gave up 4 bases and V 7 bases, and 3 bases lay outside the gene matches. The germline V gene has CDR1 MNHEY and CDR2 SVGAGI. CDR3 length equals 14 residues. CDR3 nucleotides: TGTGCCAGCAATCGGGACAGGGGCACCGGGGAGCTGTTTTTT. It specifies CASNRDRGTGELFF.

The chain is built from TRBV19 and TRBJ2-3; 8 nucleotides match TRBD2. The junction had 12 bases not matched to a gene; V was cut back by 9 bases and J by 1 base. CDR3 length equals 16 residues. CDR1 is LNHDA and CDR2 is SQIVND in the germline V gene (reference sequence). The DNA of the CDR3 is TGTGCCAGCGGTCCCGTCGGGAGGGTCGGCACAGATACGCAGTATTTT. This translates into CASGPVGRVGTDTQYF.

V gene TRBV15 combines with J gene TRBJ2-5; maybe TRBD1 (6 bases). The germline V gene has CDR1 LNHNV and CDR2 YYDKDF (reference sequence). Trimming took off 4 bases at V and 5 bases at J, with 17 bases between the two ends. The CDR3 has 15 residues. In DNA, the CDR3 is TGTGCCACCAGCACACGAACAGGGTCTCTGGAGACCCAGTACTTC. This gives the protein CATSTRTGSLETQYF. The variable domain in full, with the rest retrieved from reference TRBV15 and TRBJ2-5, is DAMVIQNPRYQVTQFGKPVTLSCSQTLNHNVMYWYQQKSSQAPKLLFHYYDKDFNNEADTPDNFQSRRPNTSFCFLDIRSPGLGDTAMYLCATSTRTGSLETQYFGPGTRLLVL.